These 8 T cell receptor beta chains share one sample of origin, sequenced in a study of molecular identifiers for immune sequencing clone quantification. TCRdb reprocessed the PCR reads via MiXCR and lists one record per CDR3 protein. This table holds about 640,000 distinct CDR3 sequences, about 20% found once. What was sequenced was naive CD8+ T cells from blood, with Jurkat cell RNA spiked in. Stated subset: FACS-sorted CD8+CD4-CCR7+CD45RA+ naive T cells. The receptors were sampled from a human donor in good health. Some libraries in this study had Jurkat cell RNA spiked in.

This clonotype was picked up a small number of times. The chain uses TRBV10-2 and TRBJ2-7; 7 bases fit TRBD1. The CDR3 has 13 residues. Germline loops: CDR1 WSHSY, CDR2 SAAADI. J lost 2 bases, V lost 10 bases, and 8 bases had no gene match. The CDR3 loop reads CATGVGGPYEQYF. The CDR3 bases are TGCGCCACCGGGGTAGGGGGCCCCTACGAGCAGTACTTC.

About this clonotype itself: One base away lies a much larger clone, so this may be a sequencing read error. The chain joins TRBV30 to TRBJ1-5; 7 bases match TRBD1. The germline V gene encodes CDR1 GTSNPN and CDR2 SVGIG (reference sequence). The CDR3 covers 14 residues. With 8 bases clipped from V and 2 bases from J, the junction kept 9 bases outside the gene matches. As DNA, the CDR3 is TGTGCCGGGGGCTCCGGACAGGGCAATCAGCCCCAGCATTTT. The encoded protein is CAGGSGQGNQPQHF.

The sample holds many counts of this clonotype. This chain joins TRBV29-1 and TRBJ2-7; TRBD1 agrees at 8 bases. This CDR3 region has 13 residues. Germline-derived CDR1 and CDR2 are SQVTM and ANQGSEA. Trimming cost V 2 bases and J 6 bases; bases outside gene matches: 6. The CDR3 sequence: CSVERQGAIEQYF. The CDR3 nucleotides read TGCAGCGTTGAAAGGCAGGGGGCCATCGAGCAGTACTTC.

This clonotype was detected many times. This chain links TRBV4-1 with TRBJ1-1, with no clear D. The CDR3 sequence is 15 residues long. Germline CDR1 MGHRA, CDR2 YSYEKL. Trimming stripped 2 bases from V and 0 bases from J, with 10 bases between. The CDR3 region is CASSQIGPLNTEAFF. CDR3 coding DNA: TGCGCCAGCAGCCAAATCGGCCCACTGAACACTGAAGCTTTCTTT.

As concerns this clonotype: Just one base apart from a much larger clone, this may be a read error. The V gene is TRBV29-1, the J gene TRBJ2-5, with 13 bases matching TRBD2. CDR1 and CDR2 from the germline V gene are SQVTM and ANQGSEA. With V trimmed by 4 bases and J by 7 bases, 18 bases remained unmatched. The CDR3 runs 18 residues. Here the CDR3 reads CSVVGLAGDPARMGTQYF. DNA of the CDR3: TGCAGCGTTGTTGGACTAGCGGGAGATCCCGCGAGGATGGGGACCCAGTACTTC.

In its sample, this clonotype was seen a few times. Its ends do not fully match the called genes, so a read error is possible. The chain has TRBV14 and TRBJ2-2; 10 bases agree with TRBD2. From germline, CDR1 is SGHDN and CDR2 FVKESK. This CDR3 is built from 17 residues. CDR3 in DNA: TGTGCCGGCAGCCAAGATTCTCTCCTAGCGGGAGACGGGGAGCTGTTTTTT. The encoded protein is CAGSQDSLLAGDGELFF.

At least ten counts were recorded for this clonotype. The V call is TRBV12-3 or TRBV12-4, the J call TRBJ2-6, with 7 bases aligning to TRBD2. V lost 6 bases to trimming and J lost 0 bases; unmatched junction nucleotides: 8. The CDR3 consists of 17 residues. The CDR3 reads CASSSGAPLSGANVLTF. The CDR3, as DNA: TGTGCCAGCAGCAGCGGGGCGCCACTCTCTGGGGCCAACGTCCTGACTTTC.

Worth noting for this clonotype: This clone may be a read error of a much larger clone one base away. The rearrangement uses TRBV15 and TRBJ2-1; D is uncertain. CDR1 LNHNV and CDR2 YYDKDF come from the germline V gene (reference sequence). The CDR3 is made up of 17 amino acids. For the CDR3, the DNA is TGTGCCACCGGCAGCTCTCGCATGGCAGACCACTACAATGAGCAGTTCTTC. The encoded protein is CATGSSRMADHYNEQFF. The whole variable domain, remainder taken from reference TRBV15 and TRBJ2-1, is DAMVIQNPRYQVTQFGKPVTLSCSQTLNHNVMYWYQQKSSQAPKLLFHYYDKDFNNEADTPDNFQSRRPNTSFCFLDIRSPGLGDTAMYLCATGSSRMADHYNEQFFGPGTRLTVL.